The following is a TCR beta chain sequence with its context. The target of this receptor is not known. No base quality values were provided; no much bigger clone lies one nucleotide off. The data were obtained in a study of long-term antiretroviral therapy in people with HIV (dated by TCRdb to the early 2020s). Looking at the study overall: Collection of the earliest samples took place about a decade ahead of the 2015 WHO recommendation for immediate ART, at a time when ART was typically delayed until CD4 counts fell. From some 30 adults with confirmed HIV infection, the cohort provided some 200 cryopreserved PBMC samples, gathered serially across a mean of approximately six years (range 1-12). About two fifths of the roughly 30 participants with HIV were female. No cross-contamination during QIAcube processing was shown when test extractions of a monoclonal T-cell line were performed alongside about 33 polyclonal samples. A retrospective serial study tested whether changes in peripheral blood TRB repertoire composition and diversity were associated with ART initiation and durable HIV suppression.

To be included, a participant needed at least one PBMC sample from before ART initiation plus at least two post-ART samples. Every participant with HIV received treatment in the United States of America. Cryopreserved samples of about 1-11 million PBMC were thawed and washed before DNA extraction. At the time of the earliest PBMC sample for each participant with HIV, ages ranged from roughly 23 to 60 years. Each participant contributed PBMC samples from 1-4 timepoints before ART initiation and 2-8 timepoints after ART initiation, with a median of 7 samples. Serial HIV viral load, CD4+ T-cell count, ART history and demographic data were obtained for every participant. A Qiagen kit on a QIAcube was used to extract genomic DNA from unsorted PBMC, with samples processed in batches of 12. V loses 0 bases, J loses 0 bases, and the germline ends lie 9 bases apart. Based on the germline V gene (reference sequence), the CDR1 and CDR2 sequences are LNHNV and YYDKDF. Spanning cysteine to phenylalanine, the CDR3 consists of 16 amino acids. The CDR3 DNA has 48 bases and is translated from base 1.

The investigation overall reported the following: ART initiation was associated with a significant increase in TRB diversity, but diversity stayed significantly below transplant donor controls even after long-term ART. Inferences about post-ART repertoire changes were limited because no data were available on ART adherence, viral resistance or therapy changes. Narrower CDR3 length ranges were observed in HIV repertoires than in controls, and an antigen-experienced repertoire with only a slight naive shift after ART was suggested by the network structure. Because pre-ART samples had limited cell numbers, unsorted PBMC were profiled rather than sorted CD4+ and CD8+ T cells. The samples span the years 2004 to 2017, and the ART regimens used at that time may not be as effective as current regimens. At every time point, the repertoire was dominated by expanded TRB clones first identified before ART initiation, although this dominance fluctuated and, in many PLHIV, declined after ART. Owing to limited PBMC availability, only the TCR beta chain was sequenced, without alpha chain pairing.

Sequencing of the TRB variable region was done with the immunoSEQ hsTCRB v3.0 assay at survey level resolution. A depth of roughly 35,000-55,000 T-cell genomes per sample was targeted for TRB sequencing. TRB libraries were pooled and sequenced on an Illumina MiSeq using a v3 150-cycle kit. The authors processed their data as follows. Analysis of repertoires was carried out in R inside a reproducible Nextflow workflow spanning QC, data transformation and analysis. Custom analyses were implemented in LymphoSeq2, an R package for AIRR-Seq data exploration. A handful of samples that produced fewer than 5000 total TRB sequences were removed, so some 180 HIV repertoires were analyzed. Among the roughly 200 retained HIV repertoires, 59 were collected before ART initiation and around 130 after ART initiation. Repertoires were downsampled to 5000 TRB nucleotide sequences, and summary statistics were averaged over 100 downsampling iterations. TRB sequences were retained for analysis only if CDR3 regions of at least seven amino acids were present. Diversity was assessed using a clonality score derived from Shannon entropy and using the Gini coefficient. In repertoire networks, the top 5000 CDR3 amino acid sequences were linked whenever an edit distance of one separated two sequences. Antigen specificity groups and MHC restriction were predicted for TRB CDR3 amino acid sequences with GLIPH2. Known CMV, EBV, HIV or tissue antigen associations were flagged by matching CDR3 amino acid sequences against VDJdb and McPAS-TCR. Pre-ART, post-ART and control groups were compared with Wilcoxon signed-rank tests and Holm-Bonferroni correction. As stored in TCRdb, this immuneACCESS dataset retains in-frame rearrangements with V and J assigned. A fraction of the clones does not appear; measured against another copy, unresolved V genes explain less than half of the discrepancy, and the remainder lacks a known reason. That table supplies the V and J calls and clone size; D and trimming were determined from the DNA. Within this sample are about 6,400 clones, with over 70% of them counted one time only. The top ten clones comprise less than 20% of the sample.

The TCR was taken from a man in his forties with HIV. Source: unsorted PBMCs, taken 0.5 years before starting antiretroviral therapy. The receptor chain draws on TRBV15 and TRBJ1-3; a confident D gene designation cannot be given. The base sequence is TGTGCCACCAGCAGAGATGCCGACTTCTCTGGAAACACCATATATTTT. Its coded protein is CATSRDADFSGNTIYF.